This TCR beta chain was sequenced in a study of multiple sclerosis patients with progressive multifocal leukoencephalopathy. This was a survey-level run. Using immunoSEQ multiplex PCR, the repertoire was profiled, and TCRdb retains in-frame clones only, with some absent. Among some 31,000 clones listed, about 90% were seen once. Trimming shortened V by 10 bases and J by 4 bases, and 16 bases separated the two germline ends. The CDR3 has 13 residues. Looked up from germline, CDR1 is MNHEY and CDR2 is SVGAGI. The sample's time point: time of PML onset. Detection of JC virus DNA in cerebrospinal fluid confirmed PML diagnosed from clinical and MRI findings. T3 blood samples were collected at the time of PML onset.

This rearrangement joins TRBV6-5 to TRBJ1-1; no firm D call. This clonotype was obtained from a human donor with progressive multifocal leukoencephalopathy. The sample consisted of PBMCs, taken from a patient treated with natalizumab. In DNA form, the CDR3 reads TGTGCCACCGCTAGGACTTTCGGCACTGAAGCTTTCTTT. Amino acid sequence: CATARTFGTEAFF.